Listed below are T cell receptor beta chains from one sample, sequenced in a study of cytomegalovirus exposure and HLA in healthy donors. TCRdb's table, derived via immunoSEQ multiplex PCR, lists solely in-frame clones and lacks some. Counted here are about 190,000 clones, around 86% occurring once; the ten biggest clones make up around 1.7%. Sequencing was performed on PBMCs. These receptors originate from a man between 50 and 59 years old in good health and CMV-seronegative. Both conserved end residues are trimmed from each CDR3. D genes are given only for firm matches.

>TRBV28|TRBD1|TRBJ1-5
ASITGTGSQPQH
>TRBV9|TRBD1|TRBJ1-3
ASSVDNRGSGNTIY
>TRBV28|TRBD2|TRBJ2-1
ASRSTSGRGAEQF
>TRBV7-8|.|TRBJ1-1
ASSFSQALSTEAF
>TRBV7-9|TRBD2|TRBJ2-7
SSSTGLAGAYEQY
>TRBV7-2|.|TRBJ1-5
ASSLDDAGPQH
>TRBV6-5|.|TRBJ1-2
ASKGVGSDGYT
>TRBV5-8|TRBD1|TRBJ2-3
ASSFGQARTDTQY
>TRBV28|TRBD2|TRBJ2-1
ASVAGDIYNEQF
>TRBV7-2|TRBD1|TRBJ1-5
ASSQRQGSQPQH
>TRBV28|.|TRBJ1-2
ASTPGGVPYGYT
>TRBV6-1|.|TRBJ1-4
ASSDRDGVDEKLF
>TRBV6-1|.|TRBJ2-5
ASSEAAGWRLETQY
>TRBV4-3|.|TRBJ1-5
ASSQDRHSNQPQH
>TRBV30|.|TRBJ2-3
AWSTVSGAQY
>TRBV7-9|.|TRBJ1-5
ASSFGENSNQPQH
>TRBV2|.|TRBJ1-2
ASSVNRASYGYT
>TRBV19|TRBD1|TRBJ1-2
ASSSGTGVAFNYGYT
>TRBV15|.|TRBJ2-3
ATSRDARYTDTQY
>TRBV19|.|TRBJ1-5
ASSISYRPNQPQH
>TRBV4-1|.|TRBJ1-1
ASSQDSRGHQGTEAF
>TRBV18|.|TRBJ1-4
ASSPFSGATNEKLF
>TRBV5-4|.|TRBJ2-1
ASSLPGEARGF
>TRBV2|TRBD1|TRBJ1-4
ASSFAGTVNEKLF
>TRBV7-8|.|TRBJ2-7
ASSSNDRSLEQY
>TRBV7-9|.|TRBJ1-1
ASSFGRDTEAF
>TRBV7-9|.|TRBJ2-7
ASSSRGTPYEQY
>TRBV28|TRBD1|TRBJ2-7
ASNKPGQVFYEQY
>TRBV19|.|TRBJ1-5
ASSIGSGNQPQH
>TRBV5-1|TRBD1|.
ASSRGQYYEQY
>TRBV6-5|.|TRBJ2-2
ASSTQGAGTGELF
>TRBV1|.|TRBJ1-2
TSSQDQEYYGYT
>TRBV5-8|TRBD2|TRBJ2-3
ASPVVAGKPADTQY
>TRBV7-9|.|TRBJ2-5
VTQRETQY
>TRBV6-6|TRBD2|TRBJ2-1
ASSYSLAGGVYEQF
>TRBV29-1|TRBD2|TRBJ2-1
SAGSGRQNEQF
>TRBV9|.|TRBJ2-3
ASSKAQGWSDTQY
>TRBV5-1|TRBD2|TRBJ2-7
ASSPGTSGYYEQY
>TRBV7-9|.|TRBJ1-2
ASSLEGRSYGYT
>TRBV5-1|.|TRBJ1-2
ASSLDRDGYT
>TRBV9|.|TRBJ2-7
ASSPTGLGSEQY
>TRBV28|.|TRBJ1-1
ASLPRQSSTEAF
>TRBV6-1|.|TRBJ1-1
ASRTGLNTEAF
>TRBV2|.|TRBJ2-7
ASSESQGFNEQY
>TRBV6-6|.|TRBJ2-3
ASRRRRGALTDTQY
>TRBV7-2|TRBD1|TRBJ1-6
ASSLGTGTNSPLH
>TRBV27|TRBD1|TRBJ1-5
ASRPGQGTQPQH
>TRBV19|.|TRBJ1-1
ASSRGLNTEAF
>TRBV5-6|TRBD1|TRBJ2-7
ASIPGDRAREQY
>TRBV7-9|.|TRBJ2-7
SSSFSGYEQY
>TRBV29-1|.|TRBJ1-2
SAKRQGTGYGYT
>TRBV5-1|.|TRBJ1-3
ASSATGSGNTIY
>TRBV28|.|TRBJ1-6
ASSQTGTPLSGLH
>TRBV30|.|TRBJ1-1
AWSVRGRSTEAF